Following are 7 T cell receptor beta chains from one sample sequenced in a study of blood T cell repertoires in COVID-19. The table came from immunoSEQ multiplex PCR; TCRdb's copy has only in-frame clones and leaves some out. The sample consists of about 210,000 clones, about four fifths of them appearing once. Input material: peripheral blood. The receptors here all came from a man aged 50 to 59 with active or convalescent COVID-19.

The chain links TRBV5-1 to TRBJ2-1; tentatively, D is TRBD2 (7 bases). Per germline, CDR1 SGHRS and CDR2 YFSETQ. With 4 bases removed from V and 7 bases from J, the gap between germline ends came to 15 bases. This CDR3 has 14 amino acids. CDR3 protein: CASSQGGGWNEQFF. The CDR3 nucleotides read TGCGCCAGCAGCCAGGGCGGGGGCTGGAATGAGCAGTTCTTC.

The chain uses TRBV5-6 and TRBJ1-2; TRBD1 agrees at 8 bases. The CDR3 length is 17 residues. The junction had 15 bases not matched to a gene; V was cut back by 2 bases and J by 6 bases. Germline CDR1 and CDR2: SGHDT and YYEEEE. DNA of the CDR3: TGTGCCAGCAGCTTCCTGGATACAGGGGGAGAGGAGAATGGCTACACCTTC. It codes for CASSFLDTGGEENGYTF.

The J gene is TRBJ2-3, the V gene TRBV15, with 10 positions matching TRBD1. The length of the CDR3 is 20 residues. Per germline, CDR1 LNHNV and CDR2 YYDKDF (reference sequence). V shed 3 bases, J shed 6 bases, and the junction held 21 bases outside the gene matches. The DNA for the CDR3 is TGTGCCACCAGCAGTCCACTTTCTTCGATGGGGACAGGGGTGCAGGATACGCAGTATTTT. It codes for CATSSPLSSMGTGVQDTQYF. The complete variable domain, with remaining parts taken from reference TRBV15 and TRBJ2-3, reads DAMVIQNPRYQVTQFGKPVTLSCSQTLNHNVMYWYQQKSSQAPKLLFHYYDKDFNNEADTPDNFQSRRPNTSFCFLDIRSPGLGDTAMYLCATSSPLSSMGTGVQDTQYFGPGTRLTVL.

The CDR3 nucleotides are TGTGCCTGGAGTGTGTTTGACAACTCGGGCTACACCTTC. Amino acid sequence: CAWSVFDNSGYTF. The rearrangement uses TRBV30 and TRBJ1-2, with D unclear. V was cut by 0 bases and J by 8 bases, with 13 bases left in between. The CDR3 runs to 13 residues. The germline V gene encodes CDR1 GTSNPN and CDR2 SVGIG (reference sequence).

V gene TRBV7-9 combines with J gene TRBJ1-6; 7 bases line up with TRBD1. CDR1 and CDR2 (germline): SEHNR, FQNEAQ (reference sequence). The ends lost 3 bases at V and 7 bases at J; junction bases unmatched: 3. This CDR3 has 14 residues. The CDR3 coding sequence is TGTGCCAGCAGCTTGGGACAGACAAATTCACCCCTCCACTTT. It translates to CASSLGQTNSPLHF.

The chain employs TRBV7-9 and TRBJ2-1; 8 bases match TRBD2. The ends lost 5 bases at V and 4 bases at J; junction bases unmatched: 4. Germline V gene lookup returns CDR1 SEHNR and CDR2 FQNEAQ (reference sequence). The CDR3 has 14 residues. The chain's CDR3 is CASSPSGSYNEQFF. CDR3 DNA sequence: TGTGCCAGCAGCCCTAGCGGGTCGTACAATGAGCAGTTCTTC.

The V gene is TRBV11-2, the J gene TRBJ2-1; 8 bases align to TRBD2. The CDR3 runs 15 residues. Losses at the gene ends were 3 bases for V and 5 bases for J; bases not matched to a gene: 6. Germline CDR1 reads SGHAT; CDR2 reads FQNNGV. The CDR3 bases are TGTGCCAGCAGCTTCTTGATAGCGGGGCACAATGAGCAGTTCTTC. Translating it yields CASSFLIAGHNEQFF.